This TCR beta chain was sequenced for a study of T cells in narcolepsy. Study-wide results and limits: Comparing one patient's CSF and blood CD4+ clonotypes highlighted HCRT- and TRIB2-specific autoreactive clonotypes.

TCRdb's copy holds only in-frame clones and misses some; the assay was immunoSEQ multiplex PCR. The sample lists tens of thousands of clones; around four fifths were seen once. Trimming removed 5 bases at V and 6 bases at J, with 8 bases between. CDR1 is SGHAT, CDR2 FQNNGV, per germline. The CDR3 is made up of 11 amino acids. In regard to this clone: Its antigen is unknown.

The chain links TRBV11-2 to TRBJ2-7; D is unclear. Sequencing input: CD45RA- memory CD4+ T cells from PBMCs. The TCR was taken from a human donor with narcolepsy. CDR3 region: CASSKEIEQYF. CDR3 nucleotide sequence: TGTGCCAGCAGCAAAGAGATCGAGCAGTACTTC. Using reference TRBV11-2 and TRBJ2-7 for the parts outside the CDR3, the full variable domain is EAGVAQSPRYKIIEKRQSVAFWCNPISGHATLYWYQQILGQGPKLLIQFQNNGVVDDSQLPKDRFSAERLKGVDSTLKIQPAKLEDSAVYLCASSKEIEQYFGPGTRLTVT.